One sample yielded the 6 T cell receptor beta chains listed below, sequenced in a study of T cell responses to AZD1222 COVID-19 vaccine. The repertoire was sequenced with immunoSEQ multiplex PCR; TCRdb's copy has only in-frame clones and lacks some. The sample lists 200,000 or so clones, roughly 92% occurring once. The input for sequencing was peripheral blood, taken on day 0 of AZD1222 vaccination. The receptor source for this set is an adult in good health.

The chain has TRBV11-1 and TRBJ2-3; D is unclear. The CDR3 totals 15 residues. The germline CDR1 and CDR2 sequences are SGHAT and FQDESV (reference sequence). V dropped 5 bases and J dropped 1 base, with 13 bases sitting between them. In DNA form, the CDR3 reads TGTGCCAGCAGCCCGGACGGTACACGCACAGATACGCAGTATTTT. Protein: CASSPDGTRTDTQYF. The full variable domain, in which reference TRBV11-1 and TRBJ2-3 provide the parts outside the CDR3, is EAEVAQSPRYKITEKSQAVAFWCDPISGHATLYWYRQILGQGPELLVQFQDESVVDDSQLPKDRFSAERLKGVDSTLKIQPAELGDSAMYLCASSPDGTRTDTQYFGPGTRLTVL.

This sequence joins TRBV11-2 and TRBJ1-3; unclear D gene. The CDR3 contains 12 residues. V lost 3 bases, J lost 8 bases, and 8 bases lay in between. Germline CDR1 and CDR2: SGHAT and FQNNGV. This CDR3 reads CASSFISDTIYF. The CDR3 DNA sequence: TGTGCCAGCAGCTTTATTTCGGACACCATATATTTT.

This rearrangement joins TRBV21-1 to TRBJ1-5. TRBV21-1 is flagged as a pseudogene. CDR3 length: 15 residues. CDR3: CASSKGNGSNQPQHF. DNA of the CDR3: TGTGCCAGCAGCAAAGGGAACGGGAGCAATCAGCCCCAGCATTTT.

The V gene is TRBV5-4, the J gene TRBJ1-2; a possible D gene is TRBD1 (6 bases). CDR1 and CDR2 (germline): SGHNT, YYREEE (reference sequence). Trimming removed 4 bases from V and 5 bases from J, with 9 bases in between. The CDR3 consists of 12 residues. This chain's CDR3 is CASSPTGYGYTF. CDR3 sequence (DNA): TGTGCCAGCAGCCCCACAGGGTATGGCTACACCTTC.

The chain uses TRBV13 and TRBJ2-7; possibly TRBD1 for D (5 bases). V was clipped by 0 bases and J by 5 bases, with 11 bases between them. The CDR3 spans 14 residues. Germline V gives CDR1 PRHDT, CDR2 FYEKMQ (reference sequence). Here the CDR3 DNA reads TGTGCCAGCAGCTTAGGACAGGCAGGGAACGAGCAGTACTTC. Its translation: CASSLGQAGNEQYF. The whole variable domain, remainder taken from reference TRBV13 and TRBJ2-7, is AAGVIQSPRHLIKEKRETATLKCYPIPRHDTVYWYQQGPGQDPQFLISFYEKMQSDKGSIPDRFSAQQFSDYHSELNMSSLELGDSALYFCASSLGQAGNEQYFGPGTRLTVT.

CDR3 sequence: CASSLDGHNTGELFF. The CDR3 DNA reads TGTGCCAGCAGCTTAGACGGGCACAACACCGGGGAGCTGTTTTTT. V and J are TRBV7-8 and TRBJ2-2; D unresolved. V lost 1 base to trimming and J lost 2 bases, with 8 bases between them. The germline V gene encodes CDR1 SGHVS and CDR2 FQNEAQ. This CDR3 spans 15 amino acids.